The T cell receptor beta chain described here comes from a study of blood T cells in healthy people across ages. Regarding the study as a whole: PBMCs that were unsorted prevented a conclusive naive versus antigen-experienced comparison.

With 8 bases removed from V and 7 bases from J, the gap between germline ends came to 15 bases. CDR1 and CDR2 (germline): SQVTM, ANQGSEA. This CDR3 has 12 amino acids. A J-beta primer mix and a sample-barcoded 5' primer were used in a second PCR of roughly 7 to 12 cycles. The template-switch adaptor was a 5' adaptor with 12 random nucleotides. It tagged each cDNA molecule. MiXCR, applied by TCRdb to the 5' RACE reads, yields one record per CDR3 protein. The sample has about 1,400,000 distinct CDR3 sequences, 40% to 50% seen once. Every sample gave at least 6 micrograms of total RNA when it was extracted. A remark on this clonotype: Its antigen is undetermined.

The V gene is TRBV29-1, the J gene TRBJ2-1; D not resolved. Material: blood. This TCR came from a woman younger than 30 in good health. CDR3 sequence (DNA): TGCAGCTCCTCGTTCGCGACGAATGAGCAGTTCTTC. Residues: CSSSFATNEQFF.